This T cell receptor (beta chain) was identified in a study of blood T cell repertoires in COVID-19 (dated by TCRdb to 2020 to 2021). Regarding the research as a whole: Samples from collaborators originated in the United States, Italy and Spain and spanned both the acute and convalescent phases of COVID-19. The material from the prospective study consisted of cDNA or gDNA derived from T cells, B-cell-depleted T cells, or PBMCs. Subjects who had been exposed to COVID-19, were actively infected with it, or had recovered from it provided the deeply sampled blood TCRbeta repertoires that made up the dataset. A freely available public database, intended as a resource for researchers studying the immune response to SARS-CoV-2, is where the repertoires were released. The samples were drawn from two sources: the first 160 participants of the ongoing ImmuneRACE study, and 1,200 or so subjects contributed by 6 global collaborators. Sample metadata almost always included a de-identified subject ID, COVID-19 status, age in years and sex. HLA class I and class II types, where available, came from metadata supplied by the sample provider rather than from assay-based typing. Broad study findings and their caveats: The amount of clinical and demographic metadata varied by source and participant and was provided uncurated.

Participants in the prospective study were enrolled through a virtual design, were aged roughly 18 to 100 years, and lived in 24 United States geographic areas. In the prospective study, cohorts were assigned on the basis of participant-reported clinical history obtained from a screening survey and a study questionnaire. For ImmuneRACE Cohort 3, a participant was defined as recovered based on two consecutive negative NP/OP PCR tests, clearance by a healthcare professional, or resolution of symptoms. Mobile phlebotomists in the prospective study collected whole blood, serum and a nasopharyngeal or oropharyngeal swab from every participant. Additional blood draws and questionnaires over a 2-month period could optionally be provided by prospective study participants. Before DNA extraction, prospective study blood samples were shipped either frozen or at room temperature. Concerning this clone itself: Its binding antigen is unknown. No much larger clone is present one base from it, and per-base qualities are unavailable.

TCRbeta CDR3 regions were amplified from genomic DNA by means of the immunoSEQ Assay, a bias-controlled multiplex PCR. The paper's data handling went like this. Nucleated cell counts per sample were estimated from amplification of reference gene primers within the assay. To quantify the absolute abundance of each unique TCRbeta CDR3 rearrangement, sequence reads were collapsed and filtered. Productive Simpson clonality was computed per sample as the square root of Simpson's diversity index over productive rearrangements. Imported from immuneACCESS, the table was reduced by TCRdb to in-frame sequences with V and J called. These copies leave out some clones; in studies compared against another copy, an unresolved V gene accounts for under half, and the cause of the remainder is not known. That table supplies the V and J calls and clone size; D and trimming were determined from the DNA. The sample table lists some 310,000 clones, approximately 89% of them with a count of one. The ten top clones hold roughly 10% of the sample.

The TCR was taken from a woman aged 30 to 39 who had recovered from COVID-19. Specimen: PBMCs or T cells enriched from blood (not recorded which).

Here the CDR3 is given as CASSPVDRGPSYGYTF. The DNA sequence is as follows: TGTGCCAGCAGCCCTGTAGACAGGGGGCCTAGCTATGGCTACACCTTC. This receptor chain uses TRBV5-4 and TRBJ1-2; a stretch of 10 junction bases matches TRBD1. V is trimmed back by 4 bases and J by 4 bases, and the junction contains 10 bases that no gene match accounts for. The CDR3 spans 16 residues, from the cysteine through the phenylalanine. CDR3 DNA only is kept here, 48 bases in frame from base 1. CDR1 SGHNT and CDR2 YYREEE are derived from the germline V gene (reference sequence).